These T cell receptor beta chains were read from a single sample in a study of chemoradiotherapy in HPV16-positive cancers. Sequenced by immunoSEQ multiplex PCR; TCRdb stores in-frame clones only, minus some. The sample carries just over 25,000 clones, around nine tenths recorded once. The starting material was blood, obtained from a patient who underwent chemoradiotherapy. The receptors stem from a human donor with HPV-associated anogenital cancer. Both conserved end residues are part of each CDR3. D genes are given only for firm matches. Size tells how often a clone was seen (once, few, many) or the class of an expanded clone, and some rows leave it out.

CDR3nt | CDR3aa | abundance | j_gene | v_gene | d_gene
TGTGCCAGCAATGGACAGGGTCTAGGCACTGAAGCTTTCTTT | CASNGQGLGTEAFF | . | TRBJ1-1 | TRBV2 | TRBD1
TGTGCCAGCAGTCAAAGCGGGGGGGCTTACGAGCAGTACTTC | CASSQSGGAYEQYF | . | TRBJ2-7 | TRBV7-2 | TRBD2
TGTGCCAGCAGCAATTATAGCGGGGCGAGAGATACGCAGTATTTT | CASSNYSGARDTQYF | . | TRBJ2-3 | TRBV7-9 | TRBD2
TGTGCCACCAGCCCTAAGGACAGGGATTCTTTAGCCAAAAACATTCAGTACTTC | CATSPKDRDSLAKNIQYF | . | TRBJ2-4 | TRBV15 | TRBD1
TGTGCCAGCAGCTTAGATCCCCAACCATACGGGACAGGGGAGGGCTACACCTTC | CASSLDPQPYGTGEGYTF | . | TRBJ1-2 | TRBV11-2 | TRBD1
TGTGCCACCAGCTCGTCAGGGACTATCTACACCGGGGAGCTGTTTTTT | CATSSSGTIYTGELFF | . | TRBJ2-2 | TRBV15 | TRBD2
TGTGCCAGCAGCTTGCAGGGTCAGCCCCAGCATTTT | CASSLQGQPQHF | once | TRBJ1-5 | TRBV5-6 | .
TGTGCCAGCTCACCCCTCGGACAGGGGGCGCGCACAGATACGCAGTATTTT | CASSPLGQGARTDTQYF | . | TRBJ2-3 | TRBV18 | TRBD1
TGCGCCAGCAGCCGGGACCGGGCTAGCGGGAGTTACGAGCAGTACTTC | CASSRDRASGSYEQYF | . | TRBJ2-7 | TRBV4-1 | TRBD2
TGTGCCAGTAGTATAGATTTGGTGAGCGGGGGCGAGCAGTACTTC | CASSIDLVSGGEQYF | . | TRBJ2-7 | TRBV19 | TRBD2
TGTGCCAGCAAGACAGGAACCTACGAGCAGTACTTC | CASKTGTYEQYF | . | TRBJ2-7 | TRBV6-5 | .
TGTGCCAGCAGCTTAGCCACAGATACGCAGTATTTT | CASSLATDTQYF | once | TRBJ2-3 | TRBV11-2 | .
TGTGCCAGCTCCCTGGACATCCAAGGTGTGAACACTGAAGCTTTCTTT | CASSLDIQGVNTEAFF | . | TRBJ1-1 | TRBV18 | .
TGTGCCTGGACTCGGGCGGGAGGTTCCGAGCAGTACTTC | CAWTRAGGSEQYF | . | TRBJ2-7 | TRBV30 | TRBD2
TGTGCCATCAGTGAGGGGGACTATAGGGAGACCCAGTACTTC | CAISEGDYRETQYF | . | TRBJ2-5 | TRBV10-3 | TRBD2
TGTGCAAGTCGCTTAGTTGGGACGCGATATGGGGAGCCCCAGCATTTT | CASRLVGTRYGEPQHF | once | TRBJ1-5 | TRBV12-2 | .
TGCGCCAGCAGCGACGGGACAGGGGGTAATGAAAAACTGTTTTTT | CASSDGTGGNEKLFF | . | TRBJ1-4 | TRBV5-1 | TRBD1
TGTGCCAGCAGCTCAAGACTAGCGGAGAGCACAGATACGCAGTATTTT | CASSSRLAESTDTQYF | once | TRBJ2-3 | TRBV4-2 | TRBD2
TGTGCCAGCAGCCAAGATGGAAGCGGGAGAGGGGCAGATACGCAGTATTTT | CASSQDGSGRGADTQYF | . | TRBJ2-3 | TRBV4-2 | TRBD2
TGTGCCAGCAGTTTCCGACAAACCTACAATGAGCAGTTCTTC | CASSFRQTYNEQFF | once | TRBJ2-1 | TRBV27 | .
TGTGCCAGCAGCTTAGCCAATGAGCAGTTCTTC | CASSLANEQFF | . | TRBJ2-1 | TRBV7-8 | .
TGTGCCAGCAGCTTGTCCGGGACAGGGGAAAAGCAGTACTTC | CASSLSGTGEKQYF | . | TRBJ2-7 | TRBV7-2 | TRBD1